The following is a T cell receptor beta chain sequence with its context. This record belongs to a study of blood T cell repertoires in COVID-19. In the study overall: The origin of the acute and convalescent COVID-19 samples was the United States, Italy and Spain. The cDNA or gDNA used as material had been derived from T cells, B-cell-depleted T cells, or PBMCs.

The CDR3 totals 15 residues. Trimming stripped 3 bases from V and 2 bases from J, with 14 bases between. Germline loops: CDR1 SGDLS, CDR2 YYNGEE. Under the authors' procedure: How many nucleated cells were present was estimated from reference gene primer amplification. Measured with immunoSEQ multiplex PCR; TCRdb has only the in-frame clones, and not every one. V and J calls and clone size are copied from that table; D and trimming were computed from the DNA. The table records fewer than 200,000 clones, roughly 80% of them present only once. The sample consisted of peripheral blood. The chain joins TRBV9 to TRBJ1-1; D is undetermined. The TCR originated in a man in his 60s with acute or convalescent COVID-19. The CDR3 DNA reads as TGTGCCAGCAGCGCCCAACCGACTGCCAACACTGAAGCTTTCTTT. Amino acid sequence: CASSAQPTANTEAFF.